This TCR beta chain was documented in a study of blood T cell repertoires in COVID-19. Background on the study: The United States, Italy and Spain provided the acute and convalescent COVID-19 samples.

There are 15 residues in the CDR3. V trimming: 6 bases; J trimming: 4 bases; junction bases outside the gene matches: 7. Germline CDR1 is MNHEY and CDR2 is SVGAGI. Authors' analysis steps: Reference gene primer amplification gave nucleated cell count estimates. Here immunoSEQ multiplex PCR was the method, and the copy in TCRdb shows in-frame clones only, minus some. The V and J calls and clone size come from that table; D and trimming were worked out from the DNA. The sample lists over 75,000 clones, 85% to 90% seen once, with approximately 1.5% in the top ten. The rearrangement uses TRBV6-5 and TRBJ2-4; the match to TRBD1 covers 9 bases. The sample comprised peripheral blood. The sequence was collected from a human donor with active COVID-19. The donor label of this sample is uncertain. This CDR3 reads CASSLDRGAKNIQYF. The CDR3 bases are TGTGCCAGCAGCCTCGACAGGGGGGCTAAAAACATTCAGTACTTC.